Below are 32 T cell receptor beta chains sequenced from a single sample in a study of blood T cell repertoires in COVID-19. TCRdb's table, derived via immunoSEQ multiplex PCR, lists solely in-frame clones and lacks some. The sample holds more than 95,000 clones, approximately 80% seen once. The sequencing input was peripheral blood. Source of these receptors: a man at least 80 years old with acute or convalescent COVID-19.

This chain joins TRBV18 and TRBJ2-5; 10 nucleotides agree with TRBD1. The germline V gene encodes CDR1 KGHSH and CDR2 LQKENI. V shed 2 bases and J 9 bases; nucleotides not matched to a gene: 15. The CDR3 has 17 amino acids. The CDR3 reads CASSPIPDRGRGLAQYF. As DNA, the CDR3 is TGTGCCAGCTCACCAATTCCCGACAGGGGGCGAGGGTTAGCCCAGTACTTC.

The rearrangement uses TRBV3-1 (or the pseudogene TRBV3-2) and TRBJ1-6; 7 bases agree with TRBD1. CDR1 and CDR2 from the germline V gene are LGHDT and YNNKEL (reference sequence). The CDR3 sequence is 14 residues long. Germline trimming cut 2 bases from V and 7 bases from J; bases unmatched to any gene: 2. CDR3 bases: TGTGCCAGCAGCCAACAGGGGGTAAATTCACCCCTCCACTTT. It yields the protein CASSQQGVNSPLHF.

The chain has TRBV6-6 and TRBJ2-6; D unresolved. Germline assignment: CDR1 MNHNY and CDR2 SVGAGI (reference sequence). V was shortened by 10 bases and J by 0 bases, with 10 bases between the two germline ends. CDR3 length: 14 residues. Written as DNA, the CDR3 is TGTGCCACAAAGAGGATCTCTGGGGCCAACGTCCTGACTTTC. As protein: CATKRISGANVLTF.

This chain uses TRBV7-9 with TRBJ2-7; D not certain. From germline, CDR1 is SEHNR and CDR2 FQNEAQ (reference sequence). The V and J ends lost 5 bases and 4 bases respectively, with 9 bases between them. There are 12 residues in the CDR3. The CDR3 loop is CASSPQEYEQYF. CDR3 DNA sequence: TGTGCCAGCAGCCCCCAAGAGTACGAGCAGTACTTC.

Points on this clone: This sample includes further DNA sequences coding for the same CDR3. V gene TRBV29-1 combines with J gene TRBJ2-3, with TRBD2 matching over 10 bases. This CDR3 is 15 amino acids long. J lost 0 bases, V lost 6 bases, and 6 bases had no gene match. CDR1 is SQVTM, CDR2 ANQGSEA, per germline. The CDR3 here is CSVGGLAASTDTQYF. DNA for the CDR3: TGCAGCGTCGGTGGACTAGCGGCAAGCACAGATACGCAGTATTTT.

The CDR3 region is CASSLVPRNNEQFF. The CDR3 DNA reads as TGTGCCAGCAGCTTAGTCCCCAGGAACAATGAGCAGTTCTTC. This rearrangement joins TRBV7-9 to TRBJ2-1; D is ambiguous. The germline V gene has CDR1 SEHNR and CDR2 FQNEAQ (reference sequence). This CDR3 comprises 14 residues. V lost 1 base to trimming and J lost 5 bases, with 9 bases between them.

CDR3 region: CASSTLRDTEQYF. In DNA form, the CDR3 reads TGTGCCAGTAGTACTCTCAGGGACACCGAGCAGTACTTC. This sequence joins TRBV19 and TRBJ2-7, with TRBD1 as a possible D gene (6 bases). V was cut by 4 bases and J by 6 bases, with 13 bases left in between. Germline assignment: CDR1 LNHDA and CDR2 SQIVND (reference sequence). CDR3 length: 13 amino acids.

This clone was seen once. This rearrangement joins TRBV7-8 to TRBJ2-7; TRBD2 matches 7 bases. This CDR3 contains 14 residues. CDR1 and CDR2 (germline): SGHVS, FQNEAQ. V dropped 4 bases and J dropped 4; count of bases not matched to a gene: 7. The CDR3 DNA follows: TGTGCCAGCAGCTCACAATCTAGCGGATACGAGCAGTACTTC. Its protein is CASSSQSSGYEQYF.

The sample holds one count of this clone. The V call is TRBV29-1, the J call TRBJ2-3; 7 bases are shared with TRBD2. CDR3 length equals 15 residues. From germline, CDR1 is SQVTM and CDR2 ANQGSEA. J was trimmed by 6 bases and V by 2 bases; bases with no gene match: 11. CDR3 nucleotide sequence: TGCAGCGTTGAAAGATCAGCGGGACGCCAGGATACGCAGTATTTT. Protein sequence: CSVERSAGRQDTQYF.

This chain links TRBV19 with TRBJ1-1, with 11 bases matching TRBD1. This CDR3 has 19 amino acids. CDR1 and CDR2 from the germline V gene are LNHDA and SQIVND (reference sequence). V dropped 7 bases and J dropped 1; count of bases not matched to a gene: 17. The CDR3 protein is CASKGDRGSWGKWNTEAFF. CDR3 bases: TGTGCCAGTAAAGGGGACAGGGGGTCCTGGGGCAAATGGAACACTGAAGCTTTCTTT.

DNA for the CDR3: TGTGCCAGCAGAACCTACCAGGGGGCTTCAGGGGCCAACGTCCTGACTTTC. Translating gives CASRTYQGASGANVLTF. V gene TRBV27 combines with J gene TRBJ2-6; 8 positions match TRBD1. Germline CDR1 MNHEY, CDR2 SMNVEV (reference sequence). The CDR3 sequence is 17 residues long. The ends lost 6 bases at V and 4 bases at J; junction bases unmatched: 11.

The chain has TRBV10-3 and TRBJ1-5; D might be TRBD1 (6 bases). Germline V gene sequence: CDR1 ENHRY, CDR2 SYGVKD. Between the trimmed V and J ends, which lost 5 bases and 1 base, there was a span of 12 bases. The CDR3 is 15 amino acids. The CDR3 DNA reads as TGTGCCATCAGTAACAGGGAGGGGAGCAATCAGCCCCAGCATTTT. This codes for CAISNREGSNQPQHF.

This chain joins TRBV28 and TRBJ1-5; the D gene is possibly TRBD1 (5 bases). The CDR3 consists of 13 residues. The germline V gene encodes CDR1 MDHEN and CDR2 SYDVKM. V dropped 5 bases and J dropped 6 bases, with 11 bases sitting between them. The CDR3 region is CASSRGVGQPQHF. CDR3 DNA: TGTGCCAGCAGTCGGGGGGTGGGTCAGCCCCAGCATTTT.

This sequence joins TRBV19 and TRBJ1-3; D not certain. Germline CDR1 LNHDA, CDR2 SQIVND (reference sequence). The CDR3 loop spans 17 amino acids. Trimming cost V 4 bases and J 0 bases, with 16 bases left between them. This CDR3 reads CASSTLIRSSSGNTIYF. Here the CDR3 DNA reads TGTGCCAGTAGTACCCTGATTAGATCAAGCTCTGGAAACACCATATATTTT.

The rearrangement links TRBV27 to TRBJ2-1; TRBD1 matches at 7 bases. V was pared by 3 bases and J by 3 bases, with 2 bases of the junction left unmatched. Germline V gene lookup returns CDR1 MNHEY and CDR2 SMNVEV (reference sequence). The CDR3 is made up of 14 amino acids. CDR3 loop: CASSLRQGYNEQFF. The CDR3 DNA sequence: TGTGCCAGCAGTTTGAGACAGGGCTACAATGAGCAGTTCTTC.

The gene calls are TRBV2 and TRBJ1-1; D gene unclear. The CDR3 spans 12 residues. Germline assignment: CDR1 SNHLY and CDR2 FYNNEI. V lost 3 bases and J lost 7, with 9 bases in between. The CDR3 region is CASSEGGDEAFF. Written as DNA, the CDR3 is TGTGCCAGCAGTGAGGGCGGGGATGAAGCTTTCTTT.

The CDR3 nucleotides are TGTGCCAGCAGCGCCGACAGGGGGCGAAGTGGTCAGAACACCGGGGAGCTGTTTTTT. Protein product: CASSADRGRSGQNTGELFF. The V and J genes are TRBV7-9 and TRBJ2-2; 10 bases map to TRBD1. V trimming: 5 bases; J trimming: 1 base; junction bases outside the gene matches: 13. Germline V gives CDR1 SEHNR, CDR2 FQNEAQ (reference sequence). CDR3 length: 19 residues.

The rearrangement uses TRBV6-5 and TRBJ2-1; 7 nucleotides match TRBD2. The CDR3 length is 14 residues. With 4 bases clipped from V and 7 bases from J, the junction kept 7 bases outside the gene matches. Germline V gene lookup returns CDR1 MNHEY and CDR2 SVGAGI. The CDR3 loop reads CASSWEGGHNEQFF. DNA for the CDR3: TGTGCCAGCAGTTGGGAGGGCGGGCATAATGAGCAGTTCTTC.

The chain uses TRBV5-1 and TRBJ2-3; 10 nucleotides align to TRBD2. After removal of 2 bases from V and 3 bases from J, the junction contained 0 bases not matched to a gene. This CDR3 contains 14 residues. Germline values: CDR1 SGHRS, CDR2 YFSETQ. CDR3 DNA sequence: TGCGCCAGCAGCTTAGCGGGAGGGACAGATACGCAGTATTTT. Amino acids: CASSLAGGTDTQYF.

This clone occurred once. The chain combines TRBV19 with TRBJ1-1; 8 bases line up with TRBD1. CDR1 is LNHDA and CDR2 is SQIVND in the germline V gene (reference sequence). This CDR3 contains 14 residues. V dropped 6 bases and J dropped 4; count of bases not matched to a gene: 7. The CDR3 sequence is CASRVRGQGTEAFF. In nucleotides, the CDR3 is TGTGCCAGTAGGGTCAGGGGGCAGGGCACTGAAGCTTTCTTT.

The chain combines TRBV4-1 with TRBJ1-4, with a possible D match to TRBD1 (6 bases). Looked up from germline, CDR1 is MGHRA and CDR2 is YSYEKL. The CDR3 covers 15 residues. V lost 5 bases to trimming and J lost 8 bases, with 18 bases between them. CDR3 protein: CASSSVGQGREKLFF. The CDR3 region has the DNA TGCGCCAGCAGCAGCGTCGGGCAGGGGCGCGAAAAACTGTTTTTT.

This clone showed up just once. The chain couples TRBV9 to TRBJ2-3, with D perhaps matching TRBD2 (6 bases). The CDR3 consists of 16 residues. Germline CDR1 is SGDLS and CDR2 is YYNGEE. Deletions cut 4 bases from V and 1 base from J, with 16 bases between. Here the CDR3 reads CASSPRGSGRTDTQYF. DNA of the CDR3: TGTGCCAGCAGCCCCCGGGGTAGCGGTCGCACAGATACGCAGTATTTT. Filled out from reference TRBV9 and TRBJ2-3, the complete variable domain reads DSGVTQTPKHLITATGQRVTLRCSPRSGDLSVYWYQQSLDQGLQFLIQYYNGEERAKGNILERFSAQQFPDLHSELNLSSLELGDSALYFCASSPRGSGRTDTQYFGPGTRLTVL.

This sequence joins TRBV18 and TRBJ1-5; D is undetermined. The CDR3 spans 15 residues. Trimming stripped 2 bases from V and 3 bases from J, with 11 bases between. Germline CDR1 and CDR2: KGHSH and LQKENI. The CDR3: CASSPGSLDNQPQHF. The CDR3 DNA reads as TGTGCCAGCTCACCAGGGAGTTTGGACAATCAGCCCCAGCATTTT.

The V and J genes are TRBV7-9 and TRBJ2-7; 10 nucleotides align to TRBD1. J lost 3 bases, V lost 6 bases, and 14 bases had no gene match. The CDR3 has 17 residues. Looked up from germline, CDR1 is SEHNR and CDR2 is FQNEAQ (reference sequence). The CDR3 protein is CASSHTDRGLSNYEQYF. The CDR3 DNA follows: TGTGCCAGCAGTCACACAGACAGGGGGCTCTCCAACTACGAGCAGTACTTC.

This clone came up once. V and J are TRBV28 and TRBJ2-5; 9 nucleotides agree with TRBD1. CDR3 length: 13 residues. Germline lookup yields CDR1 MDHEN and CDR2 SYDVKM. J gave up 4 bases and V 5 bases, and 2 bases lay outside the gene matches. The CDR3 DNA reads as TGTGCCAGCAGTCCGGACAGGGGAGAGACCCAGTACTTC. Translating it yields CASSPDRGETQYF. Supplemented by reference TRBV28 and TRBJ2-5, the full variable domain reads DVKVTQSSRYLVKRTGEKVFLECVQDMDHENMFWYRQDPGLGLRLIYFSYDVKMKEKGDIPEGYSVSREKKERFSLILESASTNQTSMYLCASSPDRGETQYFGPGTRLLVL.

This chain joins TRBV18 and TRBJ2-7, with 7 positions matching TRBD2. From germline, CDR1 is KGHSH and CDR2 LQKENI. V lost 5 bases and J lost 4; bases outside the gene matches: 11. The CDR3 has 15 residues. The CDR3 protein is CASSASGEAEYEQYF. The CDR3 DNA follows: TGTGCCAGCTCAGCTAGCGGTGAGGCGGAGTACGAGCAGTACTTC.

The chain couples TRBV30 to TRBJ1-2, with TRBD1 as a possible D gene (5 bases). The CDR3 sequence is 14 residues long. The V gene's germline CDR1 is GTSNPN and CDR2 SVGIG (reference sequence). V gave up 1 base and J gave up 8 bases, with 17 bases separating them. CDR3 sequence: CAWSENQGYGGYTF. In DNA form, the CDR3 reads TGTGCCTGGAGTGAGAATCAGGGTTACGGCGGCTACACCTTC.

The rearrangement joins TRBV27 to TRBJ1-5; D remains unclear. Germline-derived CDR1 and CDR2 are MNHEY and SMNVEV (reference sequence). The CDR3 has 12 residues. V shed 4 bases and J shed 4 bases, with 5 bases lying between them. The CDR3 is CASSSRNQPQHF. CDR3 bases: TGTGCCAGCAGTTCCAGGAATCAGCCCCAGCATTTT.

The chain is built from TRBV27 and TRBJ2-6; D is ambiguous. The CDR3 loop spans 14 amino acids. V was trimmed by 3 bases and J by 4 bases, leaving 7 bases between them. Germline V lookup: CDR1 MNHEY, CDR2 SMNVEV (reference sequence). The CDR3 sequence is CASSFGLGANVLTF. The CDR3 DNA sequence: TGTGCCAGCAGTTTCGGTTTAGGGGCCAACGTCCTGACTTTC.

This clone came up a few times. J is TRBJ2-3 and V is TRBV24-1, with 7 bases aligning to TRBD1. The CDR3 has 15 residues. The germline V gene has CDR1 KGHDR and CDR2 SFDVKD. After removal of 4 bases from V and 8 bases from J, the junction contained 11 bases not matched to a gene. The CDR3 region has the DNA TGTGCCACCAGTGAGTCCGGGACAGCGATGTTTACGCAGTATTTT. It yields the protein CATSESGTAMFTQYF.

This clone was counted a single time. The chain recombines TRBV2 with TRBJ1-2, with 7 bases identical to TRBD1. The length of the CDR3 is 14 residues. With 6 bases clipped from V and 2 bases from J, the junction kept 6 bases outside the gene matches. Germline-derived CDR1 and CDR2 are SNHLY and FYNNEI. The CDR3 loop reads CASSLGTANYGYTF. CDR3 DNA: TGTGCCAGCAGCCTTGGGACAGCCAACTATGGCTACACCTTC.

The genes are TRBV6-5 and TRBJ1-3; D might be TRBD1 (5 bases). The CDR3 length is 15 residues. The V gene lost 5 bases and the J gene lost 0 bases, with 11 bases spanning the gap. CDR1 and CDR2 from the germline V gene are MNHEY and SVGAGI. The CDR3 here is CASSPSRGSGNTIYF. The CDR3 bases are TGTGCCAGCAGTCCGTCAAGGGGCTCTGGAAACACCATATATTTT.